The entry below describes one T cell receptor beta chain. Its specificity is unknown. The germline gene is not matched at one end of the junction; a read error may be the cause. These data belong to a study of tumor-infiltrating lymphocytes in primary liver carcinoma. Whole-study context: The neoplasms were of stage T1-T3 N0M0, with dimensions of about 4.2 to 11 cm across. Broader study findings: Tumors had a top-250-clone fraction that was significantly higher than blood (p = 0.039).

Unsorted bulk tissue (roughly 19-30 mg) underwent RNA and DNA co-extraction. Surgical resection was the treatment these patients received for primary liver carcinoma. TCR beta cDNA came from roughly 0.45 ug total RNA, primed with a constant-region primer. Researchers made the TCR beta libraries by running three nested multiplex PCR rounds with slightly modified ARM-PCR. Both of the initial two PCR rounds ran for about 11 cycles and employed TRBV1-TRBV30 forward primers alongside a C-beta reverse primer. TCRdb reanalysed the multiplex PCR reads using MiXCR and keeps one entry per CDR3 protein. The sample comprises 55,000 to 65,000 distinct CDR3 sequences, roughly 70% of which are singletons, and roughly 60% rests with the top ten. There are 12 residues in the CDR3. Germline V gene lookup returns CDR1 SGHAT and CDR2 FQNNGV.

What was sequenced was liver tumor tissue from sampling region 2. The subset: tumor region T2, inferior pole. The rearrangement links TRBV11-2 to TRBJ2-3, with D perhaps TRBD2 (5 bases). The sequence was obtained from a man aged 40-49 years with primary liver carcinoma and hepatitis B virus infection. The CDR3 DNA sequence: TGTGCCAGTAGCGCCAGCACGGATACGCGGTATTTT. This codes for CASSASTDTRYF. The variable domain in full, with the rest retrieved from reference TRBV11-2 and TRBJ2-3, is EAGVAQSPRYKIIEKRQSVAFWCNPISGHATLYWYQQILGQGPKLLIQFQNNGVVDDSQLPKDRFSAERLKGVDSTLKIQPAKLEDSAVYLCASSASTDTRYFGPGTRLTVL.